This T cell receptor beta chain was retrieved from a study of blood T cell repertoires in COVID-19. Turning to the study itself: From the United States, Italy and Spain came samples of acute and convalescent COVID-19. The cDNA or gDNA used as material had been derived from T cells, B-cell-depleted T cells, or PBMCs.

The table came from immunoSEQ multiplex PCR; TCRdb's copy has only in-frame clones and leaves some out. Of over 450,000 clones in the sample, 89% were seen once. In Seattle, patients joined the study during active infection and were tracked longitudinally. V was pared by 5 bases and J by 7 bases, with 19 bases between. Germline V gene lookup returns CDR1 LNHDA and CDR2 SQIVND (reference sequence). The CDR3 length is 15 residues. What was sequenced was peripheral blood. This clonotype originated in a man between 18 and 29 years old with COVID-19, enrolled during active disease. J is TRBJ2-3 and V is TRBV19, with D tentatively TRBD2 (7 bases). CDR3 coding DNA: TGTGCCAGTAGTCCTGCGGCGGGGGCTCCCTATACGCAGTATTTT. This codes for CASSPAAGAPYTQYF.